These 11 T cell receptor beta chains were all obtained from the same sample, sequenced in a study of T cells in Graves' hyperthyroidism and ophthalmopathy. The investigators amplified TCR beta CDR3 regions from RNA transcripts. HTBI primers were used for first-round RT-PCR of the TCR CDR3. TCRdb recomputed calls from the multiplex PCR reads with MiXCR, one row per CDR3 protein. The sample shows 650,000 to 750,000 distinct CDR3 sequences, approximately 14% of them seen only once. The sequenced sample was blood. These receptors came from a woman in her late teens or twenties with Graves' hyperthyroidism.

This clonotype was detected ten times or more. CDR3 protein: CVTRWSTDTQYF. Written as DNA, the CDR3 is TGTGTGACCAGGTGGAGTACAGATACGCAGTATTTT. J is TRBJ2-3 and V is TRBV2, with no clear D. The CDR3 consists of 12 residues. Germline V gene data show CDR1 as SNHLY and CDR2 as FYNNEI.

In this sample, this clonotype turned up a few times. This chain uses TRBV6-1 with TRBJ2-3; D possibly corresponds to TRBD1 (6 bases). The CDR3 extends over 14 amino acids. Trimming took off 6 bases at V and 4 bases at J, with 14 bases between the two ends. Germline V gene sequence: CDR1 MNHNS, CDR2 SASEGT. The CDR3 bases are TGTGCCAGCAGACGACTGACAGGTGCAGATACGCAGTATTTT. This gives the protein CASRRLTGADTQYF.

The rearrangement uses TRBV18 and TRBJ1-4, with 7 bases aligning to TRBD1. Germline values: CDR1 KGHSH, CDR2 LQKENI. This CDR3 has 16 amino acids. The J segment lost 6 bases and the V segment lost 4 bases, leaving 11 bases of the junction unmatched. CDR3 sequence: CASSRTTGDYYEKLFF. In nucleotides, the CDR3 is TGTGCCAGCTCACGAACAACAGGGGACTACTATGAAAAACTGTTTTTT.

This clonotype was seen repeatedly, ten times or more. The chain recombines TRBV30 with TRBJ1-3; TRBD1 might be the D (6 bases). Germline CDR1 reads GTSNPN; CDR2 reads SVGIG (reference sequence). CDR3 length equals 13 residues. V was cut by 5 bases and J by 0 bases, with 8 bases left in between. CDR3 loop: CAWGQYSGNTIYF. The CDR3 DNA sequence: TGTGCCTGGGGACAGTACTCTGGAAACACCATATATTTT. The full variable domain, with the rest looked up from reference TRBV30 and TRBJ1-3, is SQTIHQWPATLVQPVGSPLSLECTVEGTSNPNLYWYRQAAGRGLQLLFYSVGIGQISSEVPQNLSASRPQDRQFILSSKKLLLSDSGFYLCAWGQYSGNTIYFGEGSWLTVV.

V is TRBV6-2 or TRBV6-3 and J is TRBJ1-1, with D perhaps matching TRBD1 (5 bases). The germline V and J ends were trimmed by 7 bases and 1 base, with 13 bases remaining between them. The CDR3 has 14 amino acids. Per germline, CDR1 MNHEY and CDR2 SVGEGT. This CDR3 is CASTSWGKNTEAFF. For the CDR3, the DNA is TGTGCCAGCACCTCCTGGGGGAAGAACACTGAAGCTTTCTTT.

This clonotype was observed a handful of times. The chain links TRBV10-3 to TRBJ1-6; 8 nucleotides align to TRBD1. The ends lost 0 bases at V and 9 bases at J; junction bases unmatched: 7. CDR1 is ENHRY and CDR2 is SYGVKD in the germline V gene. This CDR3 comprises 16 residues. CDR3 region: CAISESQDRVASPLHF. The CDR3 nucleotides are TGTGCCATCAGTGAGTCACAGGACAGGGTGGCTTCACCCCTCCACTTT.

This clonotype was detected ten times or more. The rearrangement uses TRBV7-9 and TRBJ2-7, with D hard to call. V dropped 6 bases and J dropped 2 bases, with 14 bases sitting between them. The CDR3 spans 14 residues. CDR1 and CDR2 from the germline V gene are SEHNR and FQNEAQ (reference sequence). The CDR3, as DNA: TGTGCCAGCAGAGAGGCAGGTCCCCCCTACGAGCAGTACTTC. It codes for CASREAGPPYEQYF.

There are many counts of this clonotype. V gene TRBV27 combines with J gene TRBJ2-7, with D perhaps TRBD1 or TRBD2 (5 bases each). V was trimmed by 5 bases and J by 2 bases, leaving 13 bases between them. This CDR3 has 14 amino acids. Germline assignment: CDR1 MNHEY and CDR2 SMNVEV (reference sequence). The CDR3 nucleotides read TGTGCCAGCAGTATGACCGGGACGACCTACGAGCAGTACTTC. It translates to CASSMTGTTYEQYF.

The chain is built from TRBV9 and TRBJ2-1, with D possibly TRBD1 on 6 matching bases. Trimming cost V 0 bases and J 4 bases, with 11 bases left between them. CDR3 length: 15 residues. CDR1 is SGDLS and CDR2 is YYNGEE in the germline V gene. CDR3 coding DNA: TGTGCCAGCAGCGTAGAGTGGGGGCAGTACAATGAGCAGTTCTTC. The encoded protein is CASSVEWGQYNEQFF.

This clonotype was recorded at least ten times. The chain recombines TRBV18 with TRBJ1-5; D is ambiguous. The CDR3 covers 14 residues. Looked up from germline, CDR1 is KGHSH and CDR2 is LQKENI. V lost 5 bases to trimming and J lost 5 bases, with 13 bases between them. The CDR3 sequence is CASSEIGRDQPQHF. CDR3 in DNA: TGTGCCAGCTCAGAGATCGGGAGAGATCAGCCCCAGCATTTT.

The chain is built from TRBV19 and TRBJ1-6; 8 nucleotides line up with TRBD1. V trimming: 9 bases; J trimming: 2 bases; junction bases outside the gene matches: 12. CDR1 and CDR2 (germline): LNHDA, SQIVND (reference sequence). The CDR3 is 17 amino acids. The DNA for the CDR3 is TGTGCCAGCAGACCTATAGGACAGGGAGCCTATAATTCACCCCTCCACTTT. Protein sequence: CASRPIGQGAYNSPLHF.